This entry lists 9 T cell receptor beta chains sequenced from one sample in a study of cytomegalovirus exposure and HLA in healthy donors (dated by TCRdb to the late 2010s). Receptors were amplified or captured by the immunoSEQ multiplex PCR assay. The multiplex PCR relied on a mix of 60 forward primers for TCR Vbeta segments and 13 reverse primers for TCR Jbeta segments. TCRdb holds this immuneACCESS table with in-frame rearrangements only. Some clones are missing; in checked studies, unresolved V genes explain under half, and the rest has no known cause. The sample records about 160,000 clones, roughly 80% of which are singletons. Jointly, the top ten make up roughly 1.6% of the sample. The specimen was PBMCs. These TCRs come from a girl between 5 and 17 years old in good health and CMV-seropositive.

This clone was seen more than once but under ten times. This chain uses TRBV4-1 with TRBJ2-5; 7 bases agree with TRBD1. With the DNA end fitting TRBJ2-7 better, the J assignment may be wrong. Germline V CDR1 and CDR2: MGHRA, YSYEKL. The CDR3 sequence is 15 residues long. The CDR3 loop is CASSQDDRASYEQYF. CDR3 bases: TGCGCCAGCAGCCAAGATGACAGGGCTTCCTACGAGCAGTACTTC.

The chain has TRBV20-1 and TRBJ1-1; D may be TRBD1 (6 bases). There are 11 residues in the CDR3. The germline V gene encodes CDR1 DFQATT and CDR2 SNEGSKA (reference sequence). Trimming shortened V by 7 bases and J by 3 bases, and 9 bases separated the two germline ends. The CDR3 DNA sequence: TGCAGTGGTGGGGGCGACACTGAAGCTTTCTTT. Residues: CSGGGDTEAFF.

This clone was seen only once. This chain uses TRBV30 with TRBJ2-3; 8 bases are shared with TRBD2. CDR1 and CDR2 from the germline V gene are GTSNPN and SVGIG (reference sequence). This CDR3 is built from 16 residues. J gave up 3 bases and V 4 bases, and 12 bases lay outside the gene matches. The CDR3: CAWKAGGGPFTDTQYF. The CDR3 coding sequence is TGTGCCTGGAAAGCCGGCGGGGGGCCTTTTACAGATACGCAGTATTTT.

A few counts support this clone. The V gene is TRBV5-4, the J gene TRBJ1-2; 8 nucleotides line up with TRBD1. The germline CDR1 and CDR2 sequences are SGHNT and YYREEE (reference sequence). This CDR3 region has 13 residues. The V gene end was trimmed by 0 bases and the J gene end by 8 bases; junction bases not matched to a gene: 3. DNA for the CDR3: TGTGCCAGCAGCTTGGTAGGGACAGGCGGCTACACCTTC. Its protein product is CASSLVGTGGYTF. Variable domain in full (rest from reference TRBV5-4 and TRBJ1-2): ETGVTQSPTHLIKTRGQQVTLRCSSQSGHNTVSWYQQALGQGPQFIFQYYREEENGRGNFPPRFSGLQFPNYSSELNVNALELDDSALYLCASSLVGTGGYTFGSGTRLTVV.

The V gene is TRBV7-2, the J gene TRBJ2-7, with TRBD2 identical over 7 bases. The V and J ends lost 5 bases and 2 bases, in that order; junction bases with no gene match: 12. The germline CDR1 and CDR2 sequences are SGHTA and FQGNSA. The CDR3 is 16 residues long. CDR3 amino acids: CASSVKSAGVTYEQYF. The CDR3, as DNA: TGTGCCAGCAGCGTTAAGTCGGCGGGGGTTACCTACGAGCAGTACTTC.

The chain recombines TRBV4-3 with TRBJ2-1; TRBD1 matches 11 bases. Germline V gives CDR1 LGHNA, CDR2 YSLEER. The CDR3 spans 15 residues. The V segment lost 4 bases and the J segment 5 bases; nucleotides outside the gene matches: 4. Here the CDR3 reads CASSPRTGGNNEQFF. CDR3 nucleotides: TGCGCCAGCAGCCCGCGGACAGGGGGCAACAATGAGCAGTTCTTC.

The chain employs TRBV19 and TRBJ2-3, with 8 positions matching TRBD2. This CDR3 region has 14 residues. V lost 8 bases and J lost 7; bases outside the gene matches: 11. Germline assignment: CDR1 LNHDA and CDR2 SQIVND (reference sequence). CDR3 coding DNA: TGTGCCAGTTCCGAGGCGGGAGGACCCTATACGCAGTATTTT. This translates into CASSEAGGPYTQYF.

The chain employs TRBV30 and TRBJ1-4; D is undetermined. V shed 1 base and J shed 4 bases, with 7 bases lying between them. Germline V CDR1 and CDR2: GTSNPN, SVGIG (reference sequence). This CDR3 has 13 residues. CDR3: CAWSGQVNEKLFF. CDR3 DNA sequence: TGTGCCTGGAGTGGACAAGTTAATGAAAAACTGTTTTTT.

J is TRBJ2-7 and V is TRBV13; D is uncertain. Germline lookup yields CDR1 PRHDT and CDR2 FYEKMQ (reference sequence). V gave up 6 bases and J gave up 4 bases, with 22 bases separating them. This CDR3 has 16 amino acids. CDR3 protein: CASRRFLGPVLYEQYF. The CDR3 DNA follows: TGTGCCAGCAGGCGTTTCTTGGGCCCCGTCCTATACGAGCAGTACTTC.